What follows are 22 T cell receptor beta chains derived from one specimen sequenced in a study of beta chain features in type 1 diabetes. Their antigens are not known. Whole-study findings and limits: Moderately but significantly shorter TCRB CDR3s were found in Type 1 diabetes patients in all four CD4+ subsets.

Of the isolated RNA, all was reverse transcribed, and so the sequenced material was expressed TCRB transcripts. Only in-frame clones appear in the TCRdb table, and some are missing; sequencing was by immunoSEQ multiplex PCR. The table shows around 280,000 clones, with over 14% occurring only once. Sample: naive CD4+ T cells from blood. The receptors originated from a man between 18 and 29 years old with type 1 diabetes.

This rearrangement joins TRBV7-9 to TRBJ1-1; D might be TRBD1 (5 bases). CDR1 and CDR2 from the germline V gene are SEHNR and FQNEAQ (reference sequence). The CDR3 loop spans 15 amino acids. V dropped 5 bases and J dropped 5 bases, with 18 bases sitting between them. In nucleotides, the CDR3 is TGTGCCAGCAGCCCCATAAACTACGGGGGAACTGAAGCTTTCTTT. It yields the protein CASSPINYGGTEAFF.

This clone has more than one count but fewer than ten. The chain uses TRBV5-5 and TRBJ2-7, with D possibly TRBD1 on 5 matching bases. V lost 3 bases to trimming and J lost 1 base, with 11 bases between them. There are 14 residues in the CDR3. The V gene's germline CDR1 is SGHKS and CDR2 YYEKEE (reference sequence). The CDR3 loop is CASSSDSWSYEQYF. The CDR3 bases are TGTGCCAGCAGCTCAGACAGTTGGTCCTACGAGCAGTACTTC. Full variable domain (missing parts from reference TRBV5-5 and TRBJ2-7): DAGVTQSPTHLIKTRGQQVTLRCSPISGHKSVSWYQQVLGQGPQFIFQYYEKEERGRGNFPDRFSARQFPNYSSELNVNALLLGDSALYLCASSSDSWSYEQYFGPGTRLTVT.

This clone has more than one count but fewer than ten. Other DNA sequences in this specimen translate into the identical CDR3. The rearrangement uses TRBV7-2 and TRBJ2-3; D is unresolved. The CDR3 sequence is 12 residues long. Germline CDR1 is SGHTA and CDR2 is FQGNSA. The V gene lost 5 bases and the J gene lost 2 bases, with 5 bases spanning the gap. CDR3 sequence (DNA): TGTGCCAGCAGCCCGTTCACAGATACGCAGTATTTT. Translating gives CASSPFTDTQYF.

The chain is built from TRBV6-6 and TRBJ1-2; D unclear. Trimming removed 6 bases from V and 4 bases from J, with 12 bases in between. Germline assignment: CDR1 MNHNY and CDR2 SVGAGI (reference sequence). The CDR3 is made up of 13 amino acids. CDR3 loop: CASSHGWSYGYTF. Here the CDR3 DNA reads TGTGCCAGCAGCCACGGATGGAGCTATGGCTACACCTTC.

The rearrangement joins TRBV11-2 to TRBJ2-5, with 14 bases fitting TRBD2. The CDR3 extends over 16 amino acids. V lost 6 bases and J lost 4; bases outside the gene matches: 7. The germline V gene has CDR1 SGHAT and CDR2 FQNNGV. The CDR3 protein is CASRLTSGRVGETQYF. The CDR3 nucleotides are TGTGCCAGCAGGCTGACTAGCGGGAGGGTTGGAGAGACCCAGTACTTC.

The chain employs TRBV5-1 and TRBJ2-3; TRBD1 might be the D (6 bases). The CDR3 spans 14 residues. V lost 2 bases to trimming and J lost 2 bases, with 9 bases between them. CDR1 is SGHRS, CDR2 YFSETQ, per germline. The CDR3 sequence is CASSFWTATDTQYF. The CDR3 DNA reads as TGCGCCAGCAGCTTCTGGACAGCCACAGATACGCAGTATTTT.

The V call is TRBV27, the J call TRBJ2-3; the match to TRBD1 covers 11 bases. Germline CDR1 is MNHEY and CDR2 is SMNVEV (reference sequence). V dropped 6 bases and J dropped 14; count of bases not matched to a gene: 4. The CDR3 contains 11 residues. For the CDR3, the DNA is TGTGCCAGCAGCGGACAGGGGGCTGCGTATTTT. Amino acid sequence: CASSGQGAAYF.

This clone showed up just a few times. The V and J genes are TRBV9 and TRBJ2-1; no reliable D call. V lost 4 bases to trimming and J lost 7 bases, with 15 bases between them. Germline lookup yields CDR1 SGDLS and CDR2 YYNGEE. This CDR3 region has 14 residues. The DNA of the CDR3 is TGTGCCAGCAGCCCCCGACTCCTGAGTAATGAGCAGTTCTTC. Translated: CASSPRLLSNEQFF.

The chain carries TRBV7-2 and TRBJ2-2; 9 positions match TRBD2. The length of the CDR3 is 15 residues. J was trimmed by 0 bases and V by 5 bases; bases with no gene match: 1. CDR1 SGHTA and CDR2 FQGNSA come from the germline V gene. CDR3 residues: CASSPSGTNTGELFF. In DNA, the CDR3 is TGTGCCAGCAGCCCTAGCGGGACGAACACCGGGGAGCTGTTTTTT.

The chain has TRBV30 and TRBJ1-2; perhaps TRBD1 as D (6 bases). The CDR3 runs to 12 residues. The ends were cut back, 3 bases at V and 4 bases at J, with 9 bases in the middle. From germline, CDR1 is GTSNPN and CDR2 SVGIG (reference sequence). The CDR3 reads CAWRATGYGYTF. The CDR3 coding sequence is TGTGCCTGGAGGGCGACAGGCTATGGCTACACCTTC. The full variable domain, with the rest looked up from reference TRBV30 and TRBJ1-2, is SQTIHQWPATLVQPVGSPLSLECTVEGTSNPNLYWYRQAAGRGLQLLFYSVGIGQISSEVPQNLSASRPQDRQFILSSKKLLLSDSGFYLCAWRATGYGYTFGSGTRLTVV.

This clone was seen only a few times. V and J are TRBV2 and TRBJ2-3; D may be TRBD1 (5 bases). The ends were cut back, 6 bases at V and 4 bases at J, with 14 bases in the middle. The germline V gene has CDR1 SNHLY and CDR2 FYNNEI. CDR3 size: 14 residues. In DNA, the CDR3 is TGTGCCAGCAGGCGCAGGGTAGGCGCAGATACGCAGTATTTT. Amino acids: CASRRRVGADTQYF.

This clone was observed a few times. J is TRBJ2-7 and V is TRBV4-1; TRBD2 matches at 7 bases. J gave up 1 base and V 1 base, and 13 bases lay outside the gene matches. This CDR3 has 18 amino acids. Germline V lookup: CDR1 MGHRA, CDR2 YSYEKL. The CDR3 bases are TGCGCCAGCAGCCAAGCCCGAGTTGGCCAGCGGGAATCCTACGAGCAGTACTTC. The encoded protein is CASSQARVGQRESYEQYF.

The chain carries TRBV19 and TRBJ2-7, with D hard to call. This CDR3 region has 14 residues. The ends were cut back, 6 bases at V and 3 bases at J, with 15 bases in the middle. CDR1 and CDR2 from the germline V gene are LNHDA and SQIVND (reference sequence). DNA for the CDR3: TGTGCCAGTAGATGGGCCCCGAGTAGCTACGAGCAGTACTTC. It yields the protein CASRWAPSSYEQYF.

The chain links TRBV2 to TRBJ2-7; a possible D gene is TRBD2 (6 bases). This CDR3 has 13 residues. The germline gives CDR1 SNHLY, CDR2 FYNNEI. V was shortened by 10 bases and J by 5 bases, with 18 bases between the two germline ends. CDR3 residues: CATQGLEFDEQYF. In nucleotides, the CDR3 is TGTGCCACCCAGGGACTGGAGTTTGACGAGCAGTACTTC.

The chain combines TRBV6-5 with TRBJ2-1; D perhaps matches TRBD2 (6 bases). CDR1 is MNHEY and CDR2 is SVGAGI in the germline V gene. V gave up 0 bases and J gave up 5 bases, with 14 bases separating them. The CDR3 totals 16 residues. CDR3 amino acids: CASSYSIIAANNEQFF. The DNA of the CDR3 is TGTGCCAGCAGTTACTCGATCATAGCGGCAAACAATGAGCAGTTCTTC.

This clone was seen a few times. Other DNA sequences of this sample code for an identical CDR3. The V and J genes are TRBV11-2 and TRBJ2-6, with a weak D call TRBD2 (5 bases). CDR1 is SGHAT, CDR2 FQNNGV, per germline. Trimming stripped 4 bases from V and 1 base from J, with 8 bases between. CDR3 length equals 15 residues. CDR3 in amino acids: CASSSRGSGANVLTF. As DNA, the CDR3 is TGTGCCAGCAGCTCTCGGGGATCTGGGGCCAACGTCCTGACTTTC.

The chain recombines TRBV2 with TRBJ1-6, with 11 bases aligning to TRBD1. The CDR3 has 14 amino acids. V lost 6 bases and J lost 10; bases outside the gene matches: 5. The V gene's germline CDR1 is SNHLY and CDR2 FYNNEI. The chain's CDR3 is CASSRDRGASPLHF. Written as DNA, the CDR3 is TGTGCCAGCAGCAGGGACAGGGGGGCCTCACCCCTCCACTTT.

This clone was picked up a small number of times. The chain employs TRBV30 and TRBJ1-2; perhaps TRBD1 as D (6 bases). V was shortened by 7 bases and J by 4 bases, with 13 bases between the two germline ends. CDR3 length: 12 amino acids. Per germline, CDR1 GTSNPN and CDR2 SVGIG (reference sequence). The CDR3 region is CALQGRGYGYTF. CDR3 nucleotides: TGTGCCTTACAGGGCCGAGGCTATGGCTACACCTTC.

This chain connects TRBV6-6 to TRBJ1-1, with D possibly being TRBD1 (5 bases). This CDR3 has 15 residues. Trimming pared 2 bases from V and 2 bases from J, leaving 12 bases between. The germline CDR1 and CDR2 sequences are MNHNY and SVGAGI (reference sequence). CDR3 DNA: TGTGCCAGCAGTTACGTTATAGGGGCCAACACTGAAGCTTTCTTT. Translation gives CASSYVIGANTEAFF.

The rearrangement links TRBV7-4 to TRBJ2-4, with 9 bases matching TRBD2. The CDR3 covers 16 residues. The germline gives CDR1 SGHVT, CDR2 SQSDAQ. After removal of 3 bases from V and 4 bases from J, the junction contained 7 bases not matched to a gene. For the CDR3, the DNA is TGTGCCAGCAGCTTCTGGGCGGGAGGGGCGAAAAACATTCAGTACTTC. It encodes CASSFWAGGAKNIQYF.

This clone has just a few counts. V usage is TRBV14 and J usage is TRBJ2-4; 8 bases are a match to TRBD1. Losses at the gene ends were 1 base for V and 0 bases for J; bases not matched to a gene: 2. Germline CDR1 reads SGHDN; CDR2 reads FVKESK. The CDR3 is 16 amino acids. The CDR3 bases are TGTGCCAGCAGCCAAGGACAGGGGCTAGCCAAAAACATTCAGTACTTC. Its translation is CASSQGQGLAKNIQYF.

J is TRBJ2-7 and V is TRBV15; 7 positions match TRBD1. The CDR3 runs to 13 residues. J lost 3 bases, V lost 1 base, and 0 bases had no gene match. CDR1 and CDR2 from the germline V gene are LNHNV and YYDKDF (reference sequence). The CDR3 nucleotides are TGTGCCACCAGCAGAGGGACAGGCTACGAGCAGTACTTC. It is translated as CATSRGTGYEQYF. Looking up the rest from reference TRBV15 and TRBJ2-7 gives the full variable domain: DAMVIQNPRYQVTQFGKPVTLSCSQTLNHNVMYWYQQKSSQAPKLLFHYYDKDFNNEADTPDNFQSRRPNTSFCFLDIRSPGLGDTAMYLCATSRGTGYEQYFGPGTRLTVT.